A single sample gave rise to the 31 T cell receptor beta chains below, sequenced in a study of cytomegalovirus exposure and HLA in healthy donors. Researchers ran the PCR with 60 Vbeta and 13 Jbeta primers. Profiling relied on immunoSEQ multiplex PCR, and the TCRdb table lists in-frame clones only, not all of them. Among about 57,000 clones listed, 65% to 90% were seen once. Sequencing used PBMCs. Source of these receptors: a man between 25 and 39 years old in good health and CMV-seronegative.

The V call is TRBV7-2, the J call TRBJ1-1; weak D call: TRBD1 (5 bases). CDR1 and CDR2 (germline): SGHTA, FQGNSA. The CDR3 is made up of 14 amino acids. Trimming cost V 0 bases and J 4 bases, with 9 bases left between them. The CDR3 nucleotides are TGTGCCAGCAGCTTAGCAGGGGCGAGCACTGAAGCTTTCTTT. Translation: CASSLAGASTEAFF.

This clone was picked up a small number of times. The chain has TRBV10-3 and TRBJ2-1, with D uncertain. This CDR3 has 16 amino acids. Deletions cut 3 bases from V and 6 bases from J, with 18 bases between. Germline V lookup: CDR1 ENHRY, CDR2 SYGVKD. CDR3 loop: CAISEVVEPFINEQFF. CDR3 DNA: TGTGCCATCAGTGAAGTGGTAGAGCCATTCATCAATGAGCAGTTCTTC.

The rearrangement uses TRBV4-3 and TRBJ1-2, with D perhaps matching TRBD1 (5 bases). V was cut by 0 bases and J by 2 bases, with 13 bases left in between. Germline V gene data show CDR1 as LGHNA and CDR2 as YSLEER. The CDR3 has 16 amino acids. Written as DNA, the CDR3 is TGCGCCAGCAGCCAAGATAGAATCAGGGCCAACTATGGCTACACCTTC. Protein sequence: CASSQDRIRANYGYTF.

CDR3 nucleotide sequence: TGTGCCAGCAGCTCACAGGGAACCGGGGAGCTGTTTTTT. This gives the protein CASSSQGTGELFF. The chain recombines TRBV7-6 with TRBJ2-2, with D perhaps matching TRBD1 (6 bases). Germline V gene lookup returns CDR1 SGHVS and CDR2 FNYEAQ. The CDR3 spans 13 residues. The germline V and J ends were trimmed by 4 bases and 5 bases, with 8 bases remaining between them.

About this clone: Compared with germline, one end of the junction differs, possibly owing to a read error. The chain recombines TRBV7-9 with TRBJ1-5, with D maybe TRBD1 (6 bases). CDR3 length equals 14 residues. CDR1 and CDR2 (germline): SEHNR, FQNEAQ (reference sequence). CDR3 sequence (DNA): TGTTCCAGCAGCCACCGGGACACAAATCAGCCCCAGCATTTT. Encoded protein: CSSSHRDTNQPQHF.

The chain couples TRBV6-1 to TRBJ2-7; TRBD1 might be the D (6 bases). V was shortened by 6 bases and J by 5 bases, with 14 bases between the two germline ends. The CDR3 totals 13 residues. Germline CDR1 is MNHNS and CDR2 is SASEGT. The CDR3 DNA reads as TGTGCCAGCAGACTCACAGGGAATAACGAGCAGTACTTC. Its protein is CASRLTGNNEQYF.

The CDR3, as DNA: TGTGCCAGCAGTTTAGGGGCAGGGGGCCGGGAGACCCAGTACTTC. As protein: CASSLGAGGRETQYF. This chain joins TRBV27 and TRBJ2-5; 8 bases are a match to TRBD1. Unmatched junction bases numbered 7, after V lost 2 bases and J lost 5 bases. The CDR3 contains 15 residues. The V gene's germline CDR1 is MNHEY and CDR2 SMNVEV (reference sequence).

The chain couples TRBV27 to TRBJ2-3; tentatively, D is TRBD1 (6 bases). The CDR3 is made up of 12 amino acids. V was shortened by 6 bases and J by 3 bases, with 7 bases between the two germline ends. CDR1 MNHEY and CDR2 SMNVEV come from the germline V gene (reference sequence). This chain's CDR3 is CASRQGTDTQYF. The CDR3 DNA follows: TGTGCCAGCAGGCAGGGGACAGATACGCAGTATTTT.

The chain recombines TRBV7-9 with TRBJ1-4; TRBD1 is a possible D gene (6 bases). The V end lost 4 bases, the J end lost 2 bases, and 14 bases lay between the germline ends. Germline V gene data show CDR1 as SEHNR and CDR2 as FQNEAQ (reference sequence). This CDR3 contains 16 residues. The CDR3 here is CASSSRRQATNEKLFF. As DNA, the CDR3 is TGTGCCAGCAGCTCCCGAAGACAGGCTACTAATGAAAAACTGTTTTTT.

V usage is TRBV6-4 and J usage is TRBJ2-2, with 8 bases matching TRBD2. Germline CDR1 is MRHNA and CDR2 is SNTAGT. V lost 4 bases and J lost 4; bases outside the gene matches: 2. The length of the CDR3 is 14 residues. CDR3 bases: TGTGCCAGCAGTGCCGGGACTAGCACCGGGGAGCTGTTTTTT. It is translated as CASSAGTSTGELFF.

The CDR3 coding sequence is TGTGCCAGCTCACCTTCAGGGGATGAGCAGTTCTTC. Translated: CASSPSGDEQFF. The J gene is TRBJ2-1, the V gene TRBV18, with D perhaps TRBD1 (6 bases). The germline CDR1 and CDR2 sequences are KGHSH and LQKENI. The CDR3 has 12 residues. The V end was cut by 3 bases, the J end by 8 bases, with 8 bases between.

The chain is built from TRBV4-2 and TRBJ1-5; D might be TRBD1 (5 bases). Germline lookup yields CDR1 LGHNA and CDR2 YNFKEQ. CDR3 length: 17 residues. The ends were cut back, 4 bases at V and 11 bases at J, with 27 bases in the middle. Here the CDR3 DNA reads TGTGCCAGCAGCCCAGACGGTCAAGGCCCCCGAGGAGGGGCCCAGCATTTT. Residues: CASSPDGQGPRGGAQHF.

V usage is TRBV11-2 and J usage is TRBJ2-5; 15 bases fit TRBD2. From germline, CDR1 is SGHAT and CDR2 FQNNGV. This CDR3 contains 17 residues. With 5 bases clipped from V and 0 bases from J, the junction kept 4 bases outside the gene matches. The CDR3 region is CASSLGTSGGYQETQYF. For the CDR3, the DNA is TGTGCCAGCAGCCTGGGGACTAGCGGGGGGTACCAAGAGACCCAGTACTTC.

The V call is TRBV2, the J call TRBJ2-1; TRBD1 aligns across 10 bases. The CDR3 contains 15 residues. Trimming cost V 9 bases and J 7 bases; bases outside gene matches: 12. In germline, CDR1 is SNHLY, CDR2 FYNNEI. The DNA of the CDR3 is TGTGCCAGTAGGGAGGGACAGGGGTTACTAAATGAGCAGTTCTTC. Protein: CASREGQGLLNEQFF.

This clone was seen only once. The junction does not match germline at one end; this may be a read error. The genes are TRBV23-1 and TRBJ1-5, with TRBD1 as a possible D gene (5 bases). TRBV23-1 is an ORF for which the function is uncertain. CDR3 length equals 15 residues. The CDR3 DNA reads TGCGCCAGCAGGCAATGGGGGGTTAGCAATCAGCCCCAGCATTTT. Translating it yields CASRQWGVSNQPQHF.

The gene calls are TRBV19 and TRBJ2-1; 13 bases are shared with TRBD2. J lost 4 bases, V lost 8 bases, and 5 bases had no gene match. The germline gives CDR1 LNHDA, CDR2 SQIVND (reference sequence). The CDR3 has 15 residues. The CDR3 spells CASGGLAGDYNEQFF. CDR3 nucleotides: TGTGCCAGTGGTGGACTAGCGGGGGATTACAATGAGCAGTTCTTC.

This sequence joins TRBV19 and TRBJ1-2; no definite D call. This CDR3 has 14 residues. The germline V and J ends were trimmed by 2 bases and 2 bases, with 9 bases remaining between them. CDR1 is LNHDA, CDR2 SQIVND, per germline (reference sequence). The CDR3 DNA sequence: TGTGCCAGTAGTATACGATCGGGGAACTATGGCTACACCTTC. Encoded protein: CASSIRSGNYGYTF.

The CDR3 loop reads CASSIVFVTPYNEQFF. CDR3 DNA: TGTGCCAGTAGTATTGTGTTTGTGACTCCCTACAATGAGCAGTTCTTC. V gene TRBV19 combines with J gene TRBJ2-1, with no clear D. In germline, CDR1 is LNHDA, CDR2 SQIVND (reference sequence). V was trimmed by 3 bases and J by 2 bases, leaving 14 bases between them. The CDR3 length is 16 residues.

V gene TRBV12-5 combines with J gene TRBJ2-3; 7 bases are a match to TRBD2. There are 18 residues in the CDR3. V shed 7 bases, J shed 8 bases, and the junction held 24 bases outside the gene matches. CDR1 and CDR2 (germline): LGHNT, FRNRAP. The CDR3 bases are TGTGCTAGTGCCCCCGGCGGGAGCACCCCTGGCCCTCACGGTACGCAGTATTTT. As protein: CASAPGGSTPGPHGTQYF.

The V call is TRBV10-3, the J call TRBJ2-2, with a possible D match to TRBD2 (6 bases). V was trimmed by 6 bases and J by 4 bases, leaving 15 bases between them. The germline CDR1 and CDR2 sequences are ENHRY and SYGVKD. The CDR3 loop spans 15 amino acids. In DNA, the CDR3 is TGTGCCATCAGCCTCTCGACTAGTTTCACCGGGGAGCTGTTTTTT. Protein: CAISLSTSFTGELFF.

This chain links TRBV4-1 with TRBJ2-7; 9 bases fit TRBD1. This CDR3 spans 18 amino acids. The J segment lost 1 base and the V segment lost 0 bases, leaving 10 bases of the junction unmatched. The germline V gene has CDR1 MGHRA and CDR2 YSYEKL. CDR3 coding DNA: TGCGCCAGCAGCCAAGACCCCTACAGGGGGCGGAGGTCCTACGAGCAGTACTTC. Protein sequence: CASSQDPYRGRRSYEQYF.

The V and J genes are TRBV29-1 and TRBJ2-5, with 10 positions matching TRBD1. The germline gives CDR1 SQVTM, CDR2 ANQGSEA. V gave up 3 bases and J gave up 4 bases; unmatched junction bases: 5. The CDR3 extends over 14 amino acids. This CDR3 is CSVDGTGVGETQYF. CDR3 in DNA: TGCAGCGTTGACGGGACAGGGGTGGGAGAGACCCAGTACTTC.

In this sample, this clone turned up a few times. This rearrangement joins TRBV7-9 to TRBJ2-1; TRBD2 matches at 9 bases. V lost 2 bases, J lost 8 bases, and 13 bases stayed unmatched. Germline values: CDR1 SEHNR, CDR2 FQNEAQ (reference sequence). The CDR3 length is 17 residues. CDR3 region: CASSLNRIGGRADEQFF. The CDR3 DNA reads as TGTGCCAGCAGCTTAAATCGGATAGGCGGGAGGGCTGATGAGCAGTTCTTC. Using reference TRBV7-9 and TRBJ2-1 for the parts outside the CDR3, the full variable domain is DTGVSQNPRHKITKRGQNVTFRCDPISEHNRLYWYRQTLGQGPEFLTYFQNEAQLEKSRLLSDRFSAERPKGSFSTLEIQRTEQGDSAMYLCASSLNRIGGRADEQFFGPGTRLTVL.

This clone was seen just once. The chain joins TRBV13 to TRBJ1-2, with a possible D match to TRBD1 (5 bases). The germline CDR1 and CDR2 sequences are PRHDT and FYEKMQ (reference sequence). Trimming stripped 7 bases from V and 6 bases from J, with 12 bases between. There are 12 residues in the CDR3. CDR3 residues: CASTTGGNGYTF. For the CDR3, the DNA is TGTGCCAGCACCACTGGGGGGAATGGCTACACCTTC.

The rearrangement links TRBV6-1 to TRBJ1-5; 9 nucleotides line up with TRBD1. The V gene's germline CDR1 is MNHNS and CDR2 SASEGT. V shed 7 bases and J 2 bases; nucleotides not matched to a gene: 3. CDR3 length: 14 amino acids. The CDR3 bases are TGTGCCAGCACGCGGACAGGGGGCAATCAGCCCCAGCATTTT. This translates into CASTRTGGNQPQHF.

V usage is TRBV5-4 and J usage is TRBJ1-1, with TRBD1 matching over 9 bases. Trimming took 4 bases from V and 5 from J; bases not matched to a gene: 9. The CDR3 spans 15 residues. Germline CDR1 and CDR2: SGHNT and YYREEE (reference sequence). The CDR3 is CASSPSGTGRTEAFF. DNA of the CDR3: TGTGCCAGCAGCCCCTCCGGGACAGGGAGGACTGAAGCTTTCTTT.

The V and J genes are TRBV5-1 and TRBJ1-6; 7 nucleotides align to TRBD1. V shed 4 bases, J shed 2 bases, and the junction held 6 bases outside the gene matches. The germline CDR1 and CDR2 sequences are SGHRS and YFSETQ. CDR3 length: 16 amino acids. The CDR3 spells CASSAAQGPYNSPLHF. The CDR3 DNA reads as TGCGCCAGCAGCGCCGCACAGGGGCCCTATAATTCACCCCTCCACTTT. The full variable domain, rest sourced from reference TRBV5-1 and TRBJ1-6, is KAGVTQTPRYLIKTRGQQVTLSCSPISGHRSVSWYQQTPGQGLQFLFEYFSETQRNKGNFPGRFSGRQFSNSRSEMNVSTLELGDSALYLCASSAAQGPYNSPLHFGNGTRLTVT.

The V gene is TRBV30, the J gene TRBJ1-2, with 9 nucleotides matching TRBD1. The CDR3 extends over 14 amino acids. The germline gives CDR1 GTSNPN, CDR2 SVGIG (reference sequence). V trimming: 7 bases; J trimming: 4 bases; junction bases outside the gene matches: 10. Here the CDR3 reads CASTGGGDSYGYTF. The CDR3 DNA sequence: TGTGCCTCTACAGGGGGCGGAGATTCCTATGGCTACACCTTC.

CDR3: CASSLRDRWAYEQYF. CDR3 nucleotides: TGTGCCAGCAGCTTGAGGGACAGGTGGGCGTACGAGCAGTACTTC. The chain carries TRBV5-6 and TRBJ2-7; TRBD1 matches 8 bases. Germline CDR1 and CDR2: SGHDT and YYEEEE. The CDR3 has 15 amino acids. Trimming removed 1 base from V and 4 bases from J; junction bases left unmatched: 7.

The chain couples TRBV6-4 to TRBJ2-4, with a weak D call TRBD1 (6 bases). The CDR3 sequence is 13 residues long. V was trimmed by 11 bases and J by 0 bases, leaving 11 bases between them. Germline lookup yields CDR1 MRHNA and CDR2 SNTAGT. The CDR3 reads CAQRTVAKNIQYF. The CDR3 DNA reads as TGTGCCCAGAGGACAGTAGCCAAAAACATTCAGTACTTC.

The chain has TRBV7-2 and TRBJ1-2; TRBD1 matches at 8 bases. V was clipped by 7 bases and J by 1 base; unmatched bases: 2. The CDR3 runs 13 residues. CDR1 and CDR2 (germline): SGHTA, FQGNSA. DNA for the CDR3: TGTGCCAGCACGGACAGGGATAACTATGGCTACACCTTC. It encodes CASTDRDNYGYTF.